This T cell receptor (beta chain) was found in a study of cytomegalovirus exposure and HLA in healthy donors. Study background: Samples from HLA-typed donors yielded about 86 million unique TCRs in an early data release.

Per the germline V gene, CDR1 is KGHSH and CDR2 is LQKENI. This CDR3 is 15 amino acids long. V lost 3 bases, J lost 2 bases, and 4 bases stayed unmatched. The PCR used 60 Vbeta and 13 Jbeta primers. Sequenced by immunoSEQ multiplex PCR; TCRdb stores in-frame clones only, minus some. The data show around 100,000 clones, with 74% seen just once and 2.6% held by the top ten. Overall study results and limits: One variant, a missense change in DCLRE1C, was linked in a later analysis to TCR beta V- and J-gene trimming.

This clone was found once. The target antigen is unknown. The receptor comes from a man in his fifties in good health and CMV-seropositive. The rearrangement joins TRBV18 to TRBJ1-2; TRBD1 agrees at 9 bases. Sequences were obtained from PBMCs. CDR3: CASSPGQGSNYGYTF. Written as DNA, the CDR3 is TGTGCCAGCTCACCCGGACAGGGGTCAAACTATGGCTACACCTTC.